This TCR beta chain emerged from a study of response to subunit inactivated influenza vaccine. Study-wide results and caveats: Authors suggested each seasonal flu vaccination may recruit only limited numbers of new T cells.

A single record per CDR3 protein comes from TCRdb applying MiXCR to the RT-PCR reads. The table shows 650,000 to 800,000 distinct CDR3 sequences, with approximately 15% occurring only once. This clonotype was observed a few times. As yet, its antigen is unknown. Between the trimmed V and J ends, which lost 3 bases and 5 bases, there was a span of 16 bases. From germline, CDR1 is DFQATT and CDR2 SNEGSKA (reference sequence). CDR3 length equals 14 residues. This chain joins TRBV20-1 and TRBJ2-5; D is possibly TRBD1 or TRBD2 (6 bases each). This sequence was found in a man aged 45-65 years who received an inactivated influenza vaccine. This specimen consisted of PBMCs from blood, obtained less than 15 days before vaccination. The CDR3 region is CSARRGETRETQYF. The CDR3 bases are TGCAGTGCTAGGAGGGGGGAGACCAGGGAGACCCAGTACTTC.